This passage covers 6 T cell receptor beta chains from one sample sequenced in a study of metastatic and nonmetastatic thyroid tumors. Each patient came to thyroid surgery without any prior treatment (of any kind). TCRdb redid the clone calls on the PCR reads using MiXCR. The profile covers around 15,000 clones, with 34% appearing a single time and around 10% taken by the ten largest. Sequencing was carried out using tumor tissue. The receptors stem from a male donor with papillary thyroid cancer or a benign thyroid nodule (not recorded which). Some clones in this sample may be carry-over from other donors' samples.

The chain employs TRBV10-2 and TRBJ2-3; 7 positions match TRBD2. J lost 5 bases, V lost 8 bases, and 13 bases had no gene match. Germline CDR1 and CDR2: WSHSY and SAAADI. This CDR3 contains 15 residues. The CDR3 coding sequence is TGCGCCAGCCGAAGGGATGCGGGAGCGAAAGATACGCAGTATTTT. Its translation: CASRRDAGAKDTQYF.

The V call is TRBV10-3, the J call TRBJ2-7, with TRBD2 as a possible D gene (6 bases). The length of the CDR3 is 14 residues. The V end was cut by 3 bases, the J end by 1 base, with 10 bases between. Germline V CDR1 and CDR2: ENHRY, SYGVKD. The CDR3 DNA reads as TGTGCCATCAGTGACGGGGGTAAATCCTACGAGCAGTACTTC. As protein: CAISDGGKSYEQYF.

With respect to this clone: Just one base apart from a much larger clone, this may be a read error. In nucleotides, the CDR3 is TGCACCAGCAGCAAACAGGGGGCGTTCAACATTCAGTACTTC. Translated, it gives CTSSKQGAFNIQYF. V and J are TRBV3-1 and TRBJ2-4, with 9 bases lining up with TRBD1. Germline V lookup: CDR1 LGHDT, CDR2 YNNKEL (reference sequence). This CDR3 spans 14 amino acids.

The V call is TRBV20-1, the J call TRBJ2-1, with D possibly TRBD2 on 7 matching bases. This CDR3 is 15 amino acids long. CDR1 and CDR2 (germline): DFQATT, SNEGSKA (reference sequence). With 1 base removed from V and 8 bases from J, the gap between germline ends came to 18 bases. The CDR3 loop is CSARGQGTTRDEQFF. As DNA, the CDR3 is TGCAGTGCTAGAGGCCAGGGGACTACAAGGGATGAGCAGTTCTTC.

CDR3 sequence: CASSLGLALSYNEQFF. CDR3 coding DNA: TGCGCCAGCAGCTTAGGACTAGCCCTCTCCTACAATGAGCAGTTCTTC. The rearrangement joins TRBV5-1 to TRBJ2-1; 8 positions match TRBD2. CDR1 and CDR2 (germline): SGHRS, YFSETQ. The trim removed 2 bases at V and 0 bases at J, leaving 4 bases unmatched. There are 16 residues in the CDR3.

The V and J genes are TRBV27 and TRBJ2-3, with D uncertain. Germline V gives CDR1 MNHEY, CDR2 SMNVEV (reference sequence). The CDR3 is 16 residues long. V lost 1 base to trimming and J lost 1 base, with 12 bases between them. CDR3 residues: CASSLFVGLCTDTQYF. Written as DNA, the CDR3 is TGTGCCAGCAGTTTATTTGTGGGATTATGCACAGATACGCAGTATTTT.